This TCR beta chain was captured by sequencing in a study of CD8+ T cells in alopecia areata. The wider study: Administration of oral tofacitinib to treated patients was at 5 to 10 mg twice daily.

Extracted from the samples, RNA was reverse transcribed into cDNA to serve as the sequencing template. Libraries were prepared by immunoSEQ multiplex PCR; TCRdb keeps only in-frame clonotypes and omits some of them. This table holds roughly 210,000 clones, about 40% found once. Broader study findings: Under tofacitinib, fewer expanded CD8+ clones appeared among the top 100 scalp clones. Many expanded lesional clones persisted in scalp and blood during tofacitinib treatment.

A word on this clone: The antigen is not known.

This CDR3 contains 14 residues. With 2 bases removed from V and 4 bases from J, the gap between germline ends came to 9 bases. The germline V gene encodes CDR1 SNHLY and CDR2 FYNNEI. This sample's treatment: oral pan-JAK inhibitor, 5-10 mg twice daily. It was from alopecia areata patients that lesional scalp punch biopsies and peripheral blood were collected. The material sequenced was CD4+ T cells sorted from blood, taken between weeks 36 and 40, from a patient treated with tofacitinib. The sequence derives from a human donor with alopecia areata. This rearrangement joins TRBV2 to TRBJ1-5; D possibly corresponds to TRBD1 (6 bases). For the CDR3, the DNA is TGTGCCAGCAGTGAATCTCAGGGGAATCAGCCCCAGCATTTT. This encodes CASSESQGNQPQHF.